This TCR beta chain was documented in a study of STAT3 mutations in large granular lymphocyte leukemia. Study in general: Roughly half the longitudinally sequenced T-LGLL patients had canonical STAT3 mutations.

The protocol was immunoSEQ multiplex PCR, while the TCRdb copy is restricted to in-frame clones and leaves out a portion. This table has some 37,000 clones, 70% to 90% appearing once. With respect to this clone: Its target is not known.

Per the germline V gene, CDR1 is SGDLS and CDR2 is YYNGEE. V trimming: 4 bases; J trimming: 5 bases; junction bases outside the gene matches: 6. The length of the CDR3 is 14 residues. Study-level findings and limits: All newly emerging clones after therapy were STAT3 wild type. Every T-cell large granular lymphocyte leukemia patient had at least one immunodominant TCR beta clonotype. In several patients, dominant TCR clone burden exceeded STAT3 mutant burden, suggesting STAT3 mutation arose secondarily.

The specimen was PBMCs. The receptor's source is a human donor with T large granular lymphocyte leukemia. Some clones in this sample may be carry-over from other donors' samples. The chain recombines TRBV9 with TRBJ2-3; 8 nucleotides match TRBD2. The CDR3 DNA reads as TGTGCCAGCAGCCCGGGAGGGGTCAAAGATACGCAGTATTTT. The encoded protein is CASSPGGVKDTQYF.